Below, 24 T cell receptor beta chains from the same sample are listed, as sequenced in a study of shared clonotypes between healthy human individuals. In the naive CD8 group, cells lacked CD45RO and were positively selected for CCR7, so terminally differentiated effector memory CD45RA+ cells were left out. The data were produced by immunoSEQ multiplex PCR, yet TCRdb's version contains in-frame clones alone and is incomplete. Of around 2,100,000 clones listed, about 95% are singletons. The sample was naive CD8+ T cells sorted from blood. The source of these receptors is a man aged 18 to 29 in good health.

This chain connects TRBV4-3 to TRBJ2-7; 11 bases line up with TRBD1. The length of the CDR3 is 14 residues. The V and J ends lost 4 bases and 3 bases, in that order; junction bases with no gene match: 2. Germline assignment: CDR1 LGHNA and CDR2 YSLEER. The DNA of the CDR3 is TGCGCCAGCAGCCCGGGACAGGGGGACTACGAGCAGTACTTC. It translates to CASSPGQGDYEQYF.

This chain uses TRBV5-8 with TRBJ1-2; weak D call: TRBD1 (5 bases). The germline V gene encodes CDR1 SGHTS and CDR2 YDEGEE. CDR3 size: 16 residues. The V gene lost 4 bases and the J gene lost 2 bases, with 18 bases spanning the gap. The CDR3: CASSPGPNRLNYGYTF. DNA of the CDR3: TGTGCCAGCAGCCCGGGACCAAACCGATTAAACTATGGCTACACCTTC.

This sequence joins TRBV7-8 and TRBJ2-7, with D possibly being TRBD1 (6 bases). Germline V CDR1 and CDR2: SGHVS, FQNEAQ. Trimming removed 5 bases at V and 2 bases at J, with 16 bases between. The CDR3 is 15 residues long. The CDR3 region is CASSLDRDTTYEQYF. In nucleotides, the CDR3 is TGTGCCAGCAGCCTTGACCGGGACACCACCTACGAGCAGTACTTC. Together with reference TRBV7-8 and TRBJ2-7, the CDR3 gives the full variable domain: GAGVSQSPRYKVAKRGQDVALRCDPISGHVSLFWYQQALGQGPEFLTYFQNEAQLDKSGLPSDRFFAERPEGSVSTLKIQRTQQEDSAVYLCASSLDRDTTYEQYFGPGTRLTVT.

This clone was observed a single time. This rearrangement joins TRBV6-1 to TRBJ2-7; no reliable D call. Germline values: CDR1 MNHNS, CDR2 SASEGT. CDR3 size: 15 residues. V lost 2 bases, J lost 3 bases, and 14 bases lay in between. CDR3 region: CASSEIPTRIYEQYF. The CDR3 nucleotides are TGTGCCAGCAGTGAAATACCGACACGGATCTACGAGCAGTACTTC.

The chain carries TRBV5-6 and TRBJ2-7; the match to TRBD1 covers 7 bases. CDR3 length: 14 residues. The V and J ends lost 5 bases and 5 bases, in that order; junction bases with no gene match: 10. Germline loops: CDR1 SGHDT, CDR2 YYEEEE. The CDR3 DNA reads as TGTGCCAGCAGTTCTGAGACAGGGATCCACGAGCAGTACTTC. This gives the protein CASSSETGIHEQYF.

The rearrangement uses TRBV6-5 and TRBJ2-3; tentative D call: TRBD2 (5 bases). Germline V lookup: CDR1 MNHEY, CDR2 SVGAGI. V lost 6 bases and J lost 4, with 17 bases in between. The CDR3 sequence is 15 residues long. CDR3 loop: CASSPTSSKADTQYF. The CDR3 bases are TGTGCCAGCAGCCCCACCTCTAGCAAGGCAGATACGCAGTATTTT.

The sample holds one count of this clone. The chain is built from TRBV27 and TRBJ2-7; TRBD1 agrees at 9 bases. The CDR3 loop spans 16 amino acids. Trimming removed 4 bases from V and 1 base from J; junction bases left unmatched: 8. Germline loops: CDR1 MNHEY, CDR2 SMNVEV (reference sequence). The CDR3 DNA reads TGTGCCAGCAGTTCACCATTGGGGACAGGGTCCTACGAGCAGTACTTC. This translates into CASSSPLGTGSYEQYF.

The gene calls are TRBV13 and TRBJ2-7; D is possibly TRBD1 (5 bases). Germline values: CDR1 PRHDT, CDR2 FYEKMQ (reference sequence). The CDR3 sequence is 14 residues long. V dropped 3 bases and J dropped 2 bases, with 11 bases sitting between them. As DNA, the CDR3 is TGTGCCAGCAGCTTTAAGGGGTTCCCCTACGAGCAGTACTTC. Its translation is CASSFKGFPYEQYF.

With regard to this clone: The same CDR3 also results from other DNA sequences found in this sample. This chain links TRBV5-6 with TRBJ2-3; D is undetermined. Germline CDR1 reads SGHDT; CDR2 reads YYEEEE. The CDR3 sequence is 13 residues long. Trimming pared 4 bases from V and 0 bases from J, leaving 6 bases between. CDR3 bases: TGTGCCAGCAGCCCCGGGAGCACAGATACGCAGTATTTT. Protein product: CASSPGSTDTQYF.

V gene TRBV7-9 combines with J gene TRBJ2-3, with 9 bases lining up with TRBD2. Germline loops: CDR1 SEHNR, CDR2 FQNEAQ (reference sequence). The CDR3 extends over 15 amino acids. The junction had 7 bases not matched to a gene; V was cut back by 5 bases and J by 4 bases. In DNA form, the CDR3 reads TGTGCCAGCAGCAGACTAGCGGCCGAACCAGATACGCAGTATTTT. Its translation is CASSRLAAEPDTQYF.

Regarding this clone: The same CDR3 can be traced to other DNA sequences in this sample. The chain joins TRBV9 to TRBJ2-7; tentatively, D is TRBD2 (6 bases). Trimming stripped 0 bases from V and 2 bases from J, with 9 bases between. The CDR3 loop spans 14 amino acids. Germline assignment: CDR1 SGDLS and CDR2 YYNGEE. The CDR3 loop reads CASSVGGATYEQYF. The CDR3 nucleotides are TGTGCCAGCAGCGTAGGCGGGGCTACCTACGAGCAGTACTTC.

The genes are TRBV11-2 and TRBJ2-1; D gene ambiguous. Germline lookup yields CDR1 SGHAT and CDR2 FQNNGV. The CDR3 runs 15 residues. The V gene lost 2 bases and the J gene lost 1 base, with 9 bases spanning the gap. CDR3 in amino acids: CASSLSLGSYNEQFF. CDR3 sequence (DNA): TGTGCCAGCAGCTTATCGCTGGGTTCCTACAATGAGCAGTTCTTC.

This chain joins TRBV9 and TRBJ2-1; D unclear. Trimming removed 0 bases at V and 4 bases at J, with 11 bases between. Germline lookup yields CDR1 SGDLS and CDR2 YYNGEE. This CDR3 comprises 15 residues. The CDR3 loop reads CASSVDSGSYNEQFF. The CDR3 bases are TGTGCCAGCAGCGTAGATTCTGGGTCATACAATGAGCAGTTCTTC.

The chain joins TRBV9 to TRBJ2-5; tentative D call: TRBD2 (6 bases). CDR3 length equals 13 residues. The V gene's germline CDR1 is SGDLS and CDR2 YYNGEE. Trimming cost V 4 bases and J 4 bases, with 11 bases left between them. As DNA, the CDR3 is TGTGCCAGCAGCAGGATGGGAGGAGAGACCCAGTACTTC. It encodes CASSRMGGETQYF.

This clone appeared once. The V call is TRBV11-2, the J call TRBJ2-7; D perhaps matches TRBD2 (6 bases). The CDR3 spans 15 residues. The V gene's germline CDR1 is SGHAT and CDR2 FQNNGV. The V end was cut by 4 bases, the J end by 2 bases, with 15 bases between. The CDR3 protein is CASSSVAENPYEQYF. As DNA, the CDR3 is TGTGCCAGCAGCTCAGTAGCGGAGAATCCCTACGAGCAGTACTTC.

The J gene is TRBJ2-5, the V gene TRBV2; 8 positions agree with TRBD2. There are 18 residues in the CDR3. V trimming: 6 bases; J trimming: 1 base; junction bases outside the gene matches: 16. Germline assignment: CDR1 SNHLY and CDR2 FYNNEI. CDR3 protein: CASSDNPPGTSGQETQYF. CDR3 bases: TGTGCCAGCAGCGACAATCCCCCTGGAACTAGCGGCCAAGAGACCCAGTACTTC.

The rearrangement uses TRBV11-2 and TRBJ1-2; no definite D call. The germline CDR1 and CDR2 sequences are SGHAT and FQNNGV. Between the trimmed V and J ends, which lost 4 bases and 1 base, there was a span of 10 bases. This CDR3 region has 14 residues. CDR3 in DNA: TGTGCCAGCAGCTCGACGGCGATTAACTATGGCTACACCTTC. Translation gives CASSSTAINYGYTF.

This clone was seen a single time. V gene TRBV13 combines with J gene TRBJ1-3, with D perhaps TRBD1 (6 bases). CDR1 and CDR2 from the germline V gene are PRHDT and FYEKMQ (reference sequence). The CDR3 spans 16 residues. V lost 1 base to trimming and J lost 4 bases, with 14 bases between them. In nucleotides, the CDR3 is TGTGCCAGCAGCTTAGTGTCGGGGGCGCGAGGAAACACCATATATTTT. It translates to CASSLVSGARGNTIYF.

The chain joins TRBV27 to TRBJ2-3; D gene uncertain. The V gene's germline CDR1 is MNHEY and CDR2 SMNVEV (reference sequence). The CDR3 is 15 amino acids. Trimming removed 3 bases at V and 2 bases at J, with 12 bases between. The chain's CDR3 is CASSFLSSDTDTQYF. CDR3 bases: TGTGCCAGCAGTTTCTTGAGTTCTGACACAGATACGCAGTATTTT.

The rearrangement joins TRBV5-1 to TRBJ1-6; 7 bases agree with TRBD1. After removal of 5 bases from V and 4 bases from J, the junction contained 3 bases not matched to a gene. Germline loops: CDR1 SGHRS, CDR2 YFSETQ. The CDR3 is 14 amino acids. DNA of the CDR3: TGCGCCAGCAGTTCCAGGGGGTATAATTCACCCCTCCACTTT. It is translated as CASSSRGYNSPLHF.

Worth noting for this clone: In the same sample, other DNA sequences code for this CDR3. The chain carries TRBV6-5 and TRBJ2-7; tentatively, D is TRBD1 (5 bases). The CDR3 extends over 14 amino acids. V lost 2 bases, J lost 3 bases, and 11 bases lay in between. Germline V gives CDR1 MNHEY, CDR2 SVGAGI. The CDR3 loop is CASSYGQGSYEQYF. As DNA, the CDR3 is TGTGCCAGCAGTTACGGGCAGGGTAGCTACGAGCAGTACTTC.

In the case of this clone: The sample contains more than one DNA sequence encoding this CDR3. This chain connects TRBV6-1 to TRBJ2-7; D is ambiguous. Germline CDR1 and CDR2: MNHNS and SASEGT. Trimming left V 6 bases short and J 2 bases short, with 11 bases between. The CDR3 contains 13 residues. CDR3 nucleotides: TGTGCCAGCAGCCTGAGAGGCACCTACGAGCAGTACTTC. Protein: CASSLRGTYEQYF.

The J gene is TRBJ2-1, the V gene TRBV5-6; D is unresolved. CDR3 size: 13 residues. V lost 0 bases to trimming and J lost 6 bases, with 7 bases between them. The germline gives CDR1 SGHDT, CDR2 YYEEEE. The CDR3 nucleotides are TGTGCCAGCAGCTTGGGCCTCATCAATGAGCAGTTCTTC. It encodes CASSLGLINEQFF.

The chain joins TRBV30 to TRBJ2-5; the D is unclear. The closer fit of TRBJ2-7 to the DNA end suggests the J call may be wrong. The CDR3 is 14 amino acids. Germline CDR1 reads GTSNPN; CDR2 reads SVGIG (reference sequence). CDR3 region: CAWSVPQRPHEQYF. The CDR3 DNA sequence: TGTGCCTGGAGCGTACCGCAGAGGCCCCACGAGCAGTACTTC.